The 10 T cell receptor beta chains below were found in one sample sequenced in a study of blood T cell repertoires in COVID-19. Method: immunoSEQ multiplex PCR; TCRdb's copy keeps in-frame clones and lacks some. The table lists roughly 90,000 clones, around 85% of them singletons. The specimen was peripheral blood. Receptors were obtained from a woman of 80 years or more with active or convalescent COVID-19.

The chain combines TRBV6-5 with TRBJ1-2; D might be TRBD1 (6 bases). Germline loops: CDR1 MNHEY, CDR2 SVGAGI. This CDR3 region has 12 residues. V was cut by 6 bases and J by 8 bases, with 13 bases left in between. CDR3: CASRDGGAGYTF. The CDR3 bases are TGTGCCAGCAGGGACGGGGGGGCAGGCTACACCTTC.

This rearrangement joins TRBV9 to TRBJ1-2; TRBD1 matches at 7 bases. J gave up 3 bases and V 0 bases, and 5 bases lay outside the gene matches. Looked up from germline, CDR1 is SGDLS and CDR2 is YYNGEE. The CDR3 runs to 15 residues. CDR3 nucleotides: TGTGCCAGCAGCGTAGCTGGCCAGGGGGACTATGGCTACACCTTC. It yields the protein CASSVAGQGDYGYTF.

This chain links TRBV30 with TRBJ1-1; no reliable D call. The V gene's germline CDR1 is GTSNPN and CDR2 SVGIG (reference sequence). V lost 5 bases, J lost 0 bases, and 13 bases lay in between. The CDR3 totals 14 residues. The CDR3 bases are TGTGCCTGGTATCCAGGACTGCTGAACACTGAAGCTTTCTTT. Translation: CAWYPGLLNTEAFF.

This clone appeared a single time. The chain has TRBV10-3 and TRBJ2-1; 7 nucleotides align to TRBD1. Trimming cost V 0 bases and J 3 bases; bases outside gene matches: 5. The V gene's germline CDR1 is ENHRY and CDR2 SYGVKD. The CDR3 is made up of 16 amino acids. This CDR3 reads CAISESTGKSYNEQFF. The CDR3, as DNA: TGTGCCATCAGTGAGTCGACAGGGAAGAGCTACAATGAGCAGTTCTTC.

The chain combines TRBV6-1 with TRBJ2-1, with 8 nucleotides matching TRBD2. The CDR3 is made up of 14 amino acids. Germline CDR1 reads MNHNS; CDR2 reads SASEGT. J lost 7 bases, V lost 2 bases, and 4 bases had no gene match. In DNA, the CDR3 is TGTGCCAGCAGTGAACTAGCGGGCGGAAATGAGCAGTTCTTC. It is translated as CASSELAGGNEQFF.

The chain combines TRBV7-3 with TRBJ2-1; TRBD1 matches 10 bases. Losses at the gene ends were 1 base for V and 6 bases for J; bases not matched to a gene: 6. Germline V gene data show CDR1 as SGHTA and CDR2 as FQGTGA. The CDR3 has 16 amino acids. CDR3 DNA sequence: TGTGCCAGCAGCTTAAATGGACAGGGGGGGTTCAATGAGCAGTTCTTC. Protein product: CASSLNGQGGFNEQFF.

The gene calls are TRBV4-1 and TRBJ1-5; 8 bases line up with TRBD1. The junction had 3 bases not matched to a gene; V was cut back by 0 bases and J by 5 bases. This CDR3 contains 15 residues. CDR1 MGHRA and CDR2 YSYEKL come from the germline V gene. The CDR3 protein is CASSQEGQGHQPQHF. The CDR3 bases are TGCGCCAGCAGCCAAGAAGGACAGGGTCATCAGCCCCAGCATTTT.

This clone showed up just once. The CDR3 is CASSLTGLREGYTF. For the CDR3, the DNA is TGTGCCAGCAGTTTGACGGGCCTACGGGAGGGCTACACCTTC. The chain recombines TRBV27 with TRBJ1-2, with D unclear. CDR1 and CDR2 from the germline V gene are MNHEY and SMNVEV (reference sequence). The V gene lost 3 bases and the J gene lost 8 bases, with 16 bases spanning the gap. CDR3 length equals 14 residues.

CDR3 loop: CASSFRPLAGSINEQFF. DNA of the CDR3: TGTGCCAGCAGCTTCCGCCCACTAGCGGGAAGTATCAATGAGCAGTTCTTC. This chain links TRBV7-2 with TRBJ2-1; TRBD2 aligns across 10 bases. V trimming: 3 bases; J trimming: 6 bases; junction bases outside the gene matches: 11. There are 17 residues in the CDR3. The V gene's germline CDR1 is SGHTA and CDR2 FQGNSA.

The rearrangement joins TRBV28 to TRBJ2-1; no definite D call. The CDR3 is 12 residues long. Germline CDR1 MDHEN, CDR2 SYDVKM. V lost 9 bases and J 4 bases, leaving 10 bases between the germline ends. The DNA for the CDR3 is TGTGCCAGTCAGTTTTCTTACAATGAGCAGTTCTTC. Amino acid sequence: CASQFSYNEQFF. The whole variable domain, filled in from reference TRBV28 and TRBJ2-1, reads DVKVTQSSRYLVKRTGEKVFLECVQDMDHENMFWYRQDPGLGLRLIYFSYDVKMKEKGDIPEGYSVSREKKERFSLILESASTNQTSMYLCASQFSYNEQFFGPGTRLTVL.